Listed below are T cell receptor beta chains from one sample, sequenced in a study of cytomegalovirus exposure and HLA in healthy donors. TCRdb's copy holds only in-frame clones and misses some; the assay was immunoSEQ multiplex PCR. The profile shows some 140,000 clones, around 75% of them singletons. Material for sequencing was PBMCs. Receptors were obtained from a man between 25 and 39 years old in good health and CMV-seronegative. Both conserved end residues are part of each CDR3. D genes are given only for firm matches. Size tells how often a clone was seen (once, few, many) or the class of an expanded clone, and some rows leave it out.

j_gene | abundance | d_gene | v_gene | CDR3aa | CDR3nt
TRBJ2-7 | - | TRBD1 | TRBV4-1 | CASSQVAGQGLGEQYF | TGCGCCAGCAGCCAAGTCGCGGGACAGGGCCTCGGGGAGCAGTACTTC
TRBJ2-7 | - | TRBD2 | TRBV7-9 | CASSSLGGGPAYEQYF | TGTGCCAGCAGCTCTTTAGGCGGGGGGCCTGCCTACGAGCAGTACTTC
TRBJ1-1 | - | - | TRBV5-1 | CASSLDRLNTEAFF | TGCGCCAGCAGCCTCGACAGACTGAACACTGAAGCTTTCTTT
TRBJ1-1 | - | - | TRBV7-2 | CASSFYGTEAFF | TGTGCCAGCAGCTTTTACGGCACTGAAGCTTTCTTT
TRBJ2-2 | once | TRBD1 | TRBV18 | CASSPNRGTGELFF | TGTGCCAGCTCACCAAACAGGGGAACCGGGGAGCTGTTTTTT
TRBJ2-5 | - | - | TRBV7-3 | CASSLDPRQAQETQYF | TGTGCCAGCAGCTTAGACCCCCGACAGGCTCAAGAGACCCAGTACTTC
TRBJ2-1 | few | - | TRBV9 | CASSAFTSSSYNEQFF | TGTGCCAGCAGCGCGTTTACCTCGAGCTCCTACAATGAGCAGTTCTTC
TRBJ1-1 | - | - | TRBV9 | CASSAQGVGAAFF | TGTGCCAGCAGCGCACAGGGTGTGGGCGCGGCTTTCTTT
TRBJ2-5 | - | - | TRBV5-1 | CASSWTVQETQYF | TGCGCCAGCAGTTGGACAGTTCAAGAGACCCAGTACTTC
TRBJ2-3 | - | TRBD2 | TRBV10-3 | CAISDISGKTDTQYF | TGTGCCATCAGTGATATTAGCGGGAAGACAGATACGCAGTATTTT
TRBJ2-1 | - | TRBD2 | TRBV6-1 | CASSEGLADYNEQFF | TGTGCCAGCAGTGAGGGACTAGCGGATTACAATGAGCAGTTCTTC
TRBJ2-7 | - | - | TRBV5-1 | CASSLSTVTYEQYF | TGCGCCAGCAGCTTGAGCACCGTCACCTACGAGCAGTACTTC
TRBJ2-2 | - | - | TRBV11-3 | CASSLANTGELFF | TGTGCCAGCAGCTTAGCTAACACCGGGGAGCTGTTTTTT
TRBJ1-5 | - | - | TRBV16 | CASSPSHKQPQHF | TGTGCCAGCAGCCCATCACACAAACAGCCCCAGCATTTT
TRBJ2-7 | - | - | TRBV9 | CASSVETGRMSEQYF | TGTGCCAGCAGCGTAGAGACAGGGAGGATGAGCGAGCAGTACTTC
TRBJ2-7 | - | - | TRBV30 | CAWSVQTENNIHYEQYF | TGTGCCTGGAGTGTACAAACAGAAAATAATATTCACTACGAGCAGTACTTC